The 23 T cell receptor beta chains presented below share a single source sample, sequenced in a study of blood T cell repertoires in COVID-19. This table comes from immunoSEQ multiplex PCR, and its TCRdb copy is limited to in-frame clones, with some not included. The table shows over 55,000 clones, with 82% occurring only once. Sequencing was performed on peripheral blood. Source of these receptors: a woman older than 75 with acute or convalescent COVID-19.

The chain combines TRBV5-4 with TRBJ2-7, with D possibly being TRBD1 (6 bases). From germline, CDR1 is SGHNT and CDR2 YYREEE (reference sequence). V was shortened by 1 base and J by 6 bases, with 14 bases between the two germline ends. CDR3 size: 14 residues. As DNA, the CDR3 is TGTGCCAGCAGCTTGAAGCAGGGGAATCGCGAGCAGTACTTC. Amino acid sequence: CASSLKQGNREQYF.

The V gene is TRBV7-9, the J gene TRBJ2-1; 9 bases match TRBD1. Germline loops: CDR1 SEHNR, CDR2 FQNEAQ (reference sequence). This CDR3 contains 16 residues. V lost 5 bases to trimming and J lost 5 bases; unmatched junction nucleotides: 10. The CDR3 is CASSTRRGTGNNEQFF. As DNA, the CDR3 is TGTGCCAGCAGCACGCGACGCGGGACAGGGAACAATGAGCAGTTCTTC.

The gene calls are TRBV24-1 and TRBJ2-3, with D unclear. The germline CDR1 and CDR2 sequences are KGHDR and SFDVKD. V lost 2 bases and J 5 bases, leaving 7 bases between the germline ends. This CDR3 has 13 residues. CDR3 DNA: TGTGCCACCAGTGATTACACCATAGATACGCAGTATTTT. The encoded protein is CATSDYTIDTQYF.

The rearrangement uses TRBV12-3 or TRBV12-4 and TRBJ1-1; D not resolved. V was pared by 6 bases and J by 2 bases, with 10 bases between. The CDR3 is made up of 13 amino acids. DNA of the CDR3: TGTGCCAGCAGCCGTCGGTTCAACACTGAAGCTTTCTTT. It codes for CASSRRFNTEAFF.

The rearrangement links TRBV19 to TRBJ2-7, with D hard to call. V gave up 5 bases and J gave up 3 bases, with 14 bases separating them. The CDR3 length is 14 residues. The germline V gene has CDR1 LNHDA and CDR2 SQIVND (reference sequence). The chain's CDR3 is CASSPTKTGYEQYF. CDR3 coding DNA: TGTGCCAGTAGTCCAACTAAAACTGGCTACGAGCAGTACTTC.

V is TRBV5-1 and J is TRBJ2-6; 9 bases map to TRBD1. CDR3 length: 17 residues. Losses at the gene ends were 4 bases for V and 1 base for J; bases not matched to a gene: 6. The germline CDR1 and CDR2 sequences are SGHRS and YFSETQ. CDR3 residues: CASSTGDRVSGANVLTF. CDR3 bases: TGCGCCAGCAGCACGGGGGACAGGGTTTCTGGGGCCAACGTCCTGACTTTC. Full variable domain (remainder filled in from reference TRBV5-1 and TRBJ2-6): KAGVTQTPRYLIKTRGQQVTLSCSPISGHRSVSWYQQTPGQGLQFLFEYFSETQRNKGNFPGRFSGRQFSNSRSEMNVSTLELGDSALYLCASSTGDRVSGANVLTFGAGSRLTVL.

V is TRBV6-5 and J is TRBJ2-3, with D unclear. CDR3 size: 13 residues. Germline assignment: CDR1 MNHEY and CDR2 SVGAGI. Trimming took 5 bases from V and 8 from J, leaving 14 bases between them. The DNA of the CDR3 is TGTGCCAGCAGTCCACAGAACACCCCTACGCAGTATTTT. Translation: CASSPQNTPTQYF.

The rearrangement joins TRBV28 to TRBJ2-7, with D maybe TRBD2 (5 bases). V was clipped by 6 bases and J by 6 bases, with 21 bases between them. The V gene's germline CDR1 is MDHEN and CDR2 SYDVKM. This CDR3 contains 15 residues. The CDR3 here is CASRPPTGRTSEQYF. DNA of the CDR3: TGTGCCAGCAGACCCCCAACGGGAAGAACGAGCGAGCAGTACTTC. The entire variable domain, with the rest obtained from reference TRBV28 and TRBJ2-7, is as follows: DVKVTQSSRYLVKRTGEKVFLECVQDMDHENMFWYRQDPGLGLRLIYFSYDVKMKEKGDIPEGYSVSREKKERFSLILESASTNQTSMYLCASRPPTGRTSEQYFGPGTRLTVT.

V is TRBV19 and J is TRBJ1-1, with D hard to call. Germline assignment: CDR1 LNHDA and CDR2 SQIVND (reference sequence). There are 14 residues in the CDR3. V lost 8 bases to trimming and J lost 3 bases, with 16 bases between them. Written as DNA, the CDR3 is TGTGCCAGTCTCCCCTTGTCCCCCTACACTGAAGCTTTCTTT. It encodes CASLPLSPYTEAFF.

J is TRBJ1-2 and V is TRBV10-3, with D unclear. This CDR3 comprises 13 residues. In germline, CDR1 is ENHRY, CDR2 SYGVKD. Trimming cost V 5 bases and J 3 bases, with 10 bases left between them. The CDR3 DNA reads TGTGCCATCAGTCGGGCCGGGGACTATGGCTACACCTTC. Its protein is CAISRAGDYGYTF.

The chain combines TRBV28 with TRBJ1-5; D ambiguous. The CDR3 consists of 13 residues. Germline V CDR1 and CDR2: MDHEN, SYDVKM. V lost 2 bases and J lost 1, with 3 bases in between. CDR3 region: CASSLGSNQPQHF. The CDR3 DNA sequence: TGTGCCAGCAGTTTAGGCAGCAATCAGCCCCAGCATTTT.

The chain has TRBV30 and TRBJ1-5, with D maybe TRBD1 (6 bases). The germline V gene encodes CDR1 GTSNPN and CDR2 SVGIG (reference sequence). The ends were cut back, 5 bases at V and 4 bases at J, with 18 bases in the middle. The CDR3 is 15 residues long. In DNA form, the CDR3 reads TGTGCCTGGGAAGGAACGGGACAAGGGAATCAGCCCCAGCATTTT. Its protein product is CAWEGTGQGNQPQHF.

The rearrangement joins TRBV9 to TRBJ2-1; TRBD2 matches at 8 bases. The CDR3 spans 16 residues. Germline V gives CDR1 SGDLS, CDR2 YYNGEE. V lost 0 bases and J lost 7; bases outside the gene matches: 9. Here the CDR3 DNA reads TGTGCCAGCAGCGTAGGGACGGGAGGGCCGGTGAATGAGCAGTTCTTC. It encodes CASSVGTGGPVNEQFF.

J is TRBJ2-2 and V is TRBV18; 7 bases are a match to TRBD2. V shed 4 bases and J 5 bases; nucleotides not matched to a gene: 13. CDR1 is KGHSH, CDR2 LQKENI, per germline. This CDR3 is built from 17 residues. CDR3 nucleotides: TGTGCCAGCTCACAGGGCGCGCCTGGCGGGGGTACCGGGGAGCTGTTTTTT. Translation: CASSQGAPGGGTGELFF.

The chain employs TRBV29-1 and TRBJ2-5; 10 bases agree with TRBD1. This CDR3 region has 14 residues. Germline lookup yields CDR1 SQVTM and CDR2 ANQGSEA. The V segment lost 7 bases and the J segment 0 bases; nucleotides outside the gene matches: 5. In nucleotides, the CDR3 is TGCAGCGCCATGACAGGGGGCTACCAAGAGACCCAGTACTTC. It is translated as CSAMTGGYQETQYF.

This clone has a single count. The chain employs TRBV2 and TRBJ1-2, with TRBD1 matching over 9 bases. The CDR3 contains 13 residues. V shed 7 bases, J shed 7 bases, and the junction held 7 bases outside the gene matches. CDR1 is SNHLY and CDR2 is FYNNEI in the germline V gene. The CDR3 DNA reads TGTGCCAGCATCGGGGACAGGGCAATTGGCTACACCTTC. Translating it yields CASIGDRAIGYTF.

The gene calls are TRBV28 and TRBJ2-1; TRBD2 matches 11 bases. Trimming cost V 5 bases and J 5 bases; bases outside gene matches: 5. The CDR3 extends over 15 amino acids. Germline V gene lookup returns CDR1 MDHEN and CDR2 SYDVKM. CDR3 protein: CASSAPGLADNEQFF. The DNA of the CDR3 is TGTGCCAGCAGTGCGCCGGGACTAGCGGACAATGAGCAGTTCTTC.

This rearrangement joins TRBV7-9 to TRBJ1-5; TRBD1 is a possible D gene (5 bases). CDR1 and CDR2 from the germline V gene are SEHNR and FQNEAQ (reference sequence). This CDR3 contains 16 residues. With 1 base removed from V and 4 bases from J, the gap between germline ends came to 14 bases. In DNA form, the CDR3 reads TGTGCCAGCAGCTTAGGGAGGGGCCCGGCTAATCAGCCCCAGCATTTT. Protein sequence: CASSLGRGPANQPQHF.

The V gene is TRBV5-1, the J gene TRBJ2-7; 12 bases agree with TRBD2. The CDR3 consists of 18 residues. V lost 0 bases, J lost 2 bases, and 9 bases stayed unmatched. Germline CDR1 is SGHRS and CDR2 is YFSETQ. This CDR3 is CASSLGLAGGPPPYEQYF. The CDR3, as DNA: TGCGCCAGCAGCTTGGGGCTAGCGGGAGGGCCTCCACCCTACGAGCAGTACTTC. The full variable domain, completed using reference TRBV5-1 and TRBJ2-7, is KAGVTQTPRYLIKTRGQQVTLSCSPISGHRSVSWYQQTPGQGLQFLFEYFSETQRNKGNFPGRFSGRQFSNSRSEMNVSTLELGDSALYLCASSLGLAGGPPPYEQYFGPGTRLTVT.

This rearrangement joins TRBV4-1 to TRBJ2-7; 10 bases are shared with TRBD1. CDR1 is MGHRA and CDR2 is YSYEKL in the germline V gene. The V segment lost 0 bases and the J segment 3 bases; nucleotides outside the gene matches: 2. There are 15 residues in the CDR3. CDR3 residues: CASSQDGTGDYEQYF. In DNA, the CDR3 is TGCGCCAGCAGCCAAGATGGGACAGGGGACTACGAGCAGTACTTC.

The rearrangement links TRBV3-1 (or the pseudogene TRBV3-2) to TRBJ2-7; 10 nucleotides line up with TRBD1. The CDR3 runs to 15 residues. The germline gives CDR1 LGHDT, CDR2 YNNKEL (reference sequence). V was pared by 4 bases and J by 3 bases, with 6 bases of the junction left unmatched. The CDR3 protein is CASSPPDRGIYEQYF. The CDR3 DNA is TGTGCCAGCAGCCCACCGGACAGGGGGATCTACGAGCAGTACTTC.

J is TRBJ1-5 and V is TRBV11-2; D gene uncertain. V dropped 1 base and J dropped 3 bases, with 7 bases sitting between them. The CDR3 runs to 14 residues. Germline CDR1 and CDR2: SGHAT and FQNNGV. The CDR3 nucleotides read TGTGCCAGCAGCTTAGGGCGGATCAATCAGCCCCAGCATTTT. Translated, it gives CASSLGRINQPQHF.

In its sample, this clone was seen a few times. The V and J genes are TRBV7-6 and TRBJ1-5; D is unresolved. Germline V gene data show CDR1 as SGHVS and CDR2 as FNYEAQ. The CDR3 is 15 amino acids. Trimming shortened V by 1 base and J by 6 bases, and 13 bases separated the two germline ends. CDR3 sequence reads: CASSLDEGAGQPQHF. CDR3 sequence (DNA): TGTGCCAGCAGCTTAGATGAGGGAGCGGGTCAGCCCCAGCATTTT. The whole variable domain, filled in from reference TRBV7-6 and TRBJ1-5, reads GAGVSQSPRYKVTKRGQDVALRCDPISGHVSLYWYRQALGQGPEFLTYFNYEAQQDKSGLPNDRFSAERPEGSISTLTIQRTEQRDSAMYRCASSLDEGAGQPQHFGDGTRLSIL.